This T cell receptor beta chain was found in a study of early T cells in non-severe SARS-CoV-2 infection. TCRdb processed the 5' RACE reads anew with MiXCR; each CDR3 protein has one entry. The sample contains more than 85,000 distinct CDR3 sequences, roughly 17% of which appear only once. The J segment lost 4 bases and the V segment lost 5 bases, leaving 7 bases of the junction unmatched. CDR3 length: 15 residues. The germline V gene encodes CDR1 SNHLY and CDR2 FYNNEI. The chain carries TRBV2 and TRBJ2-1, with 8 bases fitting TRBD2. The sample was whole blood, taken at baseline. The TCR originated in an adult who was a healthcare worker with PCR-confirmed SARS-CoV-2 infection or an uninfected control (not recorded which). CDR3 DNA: TGTGCCAGCAGTTCGGGACTAGGTTCTTACAATGAGCAGTTCTTC. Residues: CASSSGLGSYNEQFF.